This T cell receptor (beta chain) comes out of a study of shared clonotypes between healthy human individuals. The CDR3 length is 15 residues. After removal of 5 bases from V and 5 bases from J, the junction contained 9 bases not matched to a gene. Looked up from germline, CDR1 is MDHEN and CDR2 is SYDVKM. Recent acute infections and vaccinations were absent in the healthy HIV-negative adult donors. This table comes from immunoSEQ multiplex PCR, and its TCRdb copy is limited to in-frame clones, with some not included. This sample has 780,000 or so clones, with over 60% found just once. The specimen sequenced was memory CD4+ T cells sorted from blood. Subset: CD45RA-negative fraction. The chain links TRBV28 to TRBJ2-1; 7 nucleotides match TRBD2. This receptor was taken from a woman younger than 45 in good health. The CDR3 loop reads CASSPQGTTNNEQFF. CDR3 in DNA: TGTGCCAGCAGTCCCCAAGGGACTACTAACAATGAGCAGTTCTTC.